This T cell receptor beta chain was found in a study of cytomegalovirus exposure and HLA in healthy donors (dated by TCRdb to about 2017). In terms of the full investigation: A later analysis indicated that the 100 to 150 validation repertoires were generated on the platform also employed for the 700 or so repertoires of the first cohort. The study was designed to test whether signatures of past pathogen exposure could be identified by cataloging public T cell receptors. Along with the roughly 700-subject first cohort, a separate validation cohort of about 110 different subjects was used. The study combined high-throughput TCR immunosequencing, statistical association of individual TCRs with disease status, and machine learning to predict cytomegalovirus infection status. The study at large found these results: The classifier was reported to diagnose cytomegalovirus status with high specificity and sensitivity in both the original and validation cohorts. A later analysis lacked HLA typing for the validation cohort, so it scored co-occurrence in that cohort across all 130 or so repertoires. It was suggested by the authors that the approach could potentially be generalized to other disease states and immunological phenotypes. In the study, about 150 TCR beta chains were listed as associated with cytomegalovirus. A later analysis found that TCRs clustered in the first cohort also tended to co-occur in the roughly 120 validation repertoires, with 94% of cluster scores above 0. Most TCR sequences were observed very rarely across donors, whereas some public TCRs were present in many individuals. A few of the identified cytomegalovirus-associated TCR beta chains were confirmed in vitro to be specific for cytomegalovirus antigens.

Receptors were amplified or captured by the immunoSEQ multiplex PCR assay. In the authors' own workflow: A statistical classification framework was built to diagnose cytomegalovirus status from the catalog of TCR beta chain sequences. TCRdb provides this immuneACCESS table in a form limited to in-frame rearrangements. Some clones are lacking; in checked studies, under half of them reflect an unresolved V gene, and why the rest are absent is not known. For V, J and clone size, that table is used; D and trimming come from the DNA. A total of some 190,000 clones appear in this sample, approximately 85% of them only once. Roughly 1.5% of the sample rests with the top ten. V and J are truncated by 7 bases and 8 bases respectively, leaving an intervening sequence of 11 bases. Inclusive of the bounding cysteine and phenylalanine, the CDR3 is 11 residues long. Just the 33-base CDR3 DNA is kept, in frame starting at base 1. CDR1 SNHLY and CDR2 FYNNEI are derived from the germline V gene.

For this clone: Its binding antigen is unknown. There are no base qualities to consult, and no much larger clone falls within one base.

The donors were included in the validation cohort of some 120 subjects, a group kept apart from the approximately 670-subject first cohort. This receptor chain uses TRBV2 and TRBJ1-1; the D gene cannot be resolved reliably. The origin of this receptor is a woman aged 18-35 years in good health and CMV-seronegative. Sample: PBMCs. Here is the DNA: TGTGCCAGCATACCGGGAAGCGAAGCTTTCTTT. Translated, this is CASIPGSEAFF.